This T cell receptor beta chain was observed in a study of control samples from healthy donors and cancer patients. CDR3 size: 13 residues. Germline CDR1 and CDR2: MNHEY and SVGAGI. V lost 7 bases, J lost 4 bases, and 14 bases lay in between. The assay was immunoSEQ multiplex PCR, and TCRdb's table has in-frame clones only and misses some. The table records about 140,000 clones, about nine tenths of them present only once. A single count supports this clone. The sequence derives from a man between 25 and 39 years old in good health. This chain joins TRBV6-5 and TRBJ2-7; maybe TRBD1 (5 bases). Sample: blood. CDR3 in amino acids: CASTGHQGYEQYF. In DNA form, the CDR3 reads TGTGCCAGCACTGGACATCAGGGATACGAGCAGTACTTC.